The 4 T cell receptor beta chains below all came from one sample that was sequenced in a study of technical replicates of blood from several donors. Profiling relied on immunoSEQ multiplex PCR, and the TCRdb table lists in-frame clones only, not all of them. The data hold tens of thousands of clones, with just over 95% observed a single time. The source material was T cells isolated from PBMCs. The receptors here all came from a human donor in good health.

On this clone itself: Other DNA sequences in this sample translate to the same CDR3. The CDR3 DNA sequence: TGCGCCAGCAGCTCCGGGACAGTAAACACCGGGGAGCTGTTTTTT. Protein sequence: CASSSGTVNTGELFF. The chain recombines TRBV5-1 with TRBJ2-2; 7 bases are a match to TRBD1. Germline V CDR1 and CDR2: SGHRS, YFSETQ. V shed 3 bases and J 2 bases; nucleotides not matched to a gene: 4. This CDR3 is built from 15 residues.

The chain employs TRBV5-1 and TRBJ1-1; D unclear. V was cut by 3 bases and J by 2 bases, with 14 bases left in between. The germline V gene has CDR1 SGHRS and CDR2 YFSETQ. CDR3 length: 15 residues. CDR3 DNA: TGCGCCAGCAGCTCGGCGGGAGCCTTCAACACTGAAGCTTTCTTT. Translating gives CASSSAGAFNTEAFF.

The gene calls are TRBV18 and TRBJ2-6; the D gene is possibly TRBD2 (6 bases). The CDR3 covers 13 residues. V dropped 3 bases and J dropped 16 bases, with 16 bases sitting between them. The germline V gene encodes CDR1 KGHSH and CDR2 LQKENI. CDR3 nucleotides: TGTGCCAGCTCACCCCGGAGGGAGGACCAGCTGACTTTC. This encodes CASSPRREDQLTF.

The genes are TRBV4-1 and TRBJ2-1; 7 nucleotides agree with TRBD1. The CDR3 is 15 residues long. Trimming at V came to 2 bases and at J to 3 bases, leaving 4 bases not matched to a gene. CDR1 and CDR2 from the germline V gene are MGHRA and YSYEKL. CDR3: CASSQSGQIYNEQFF. In nucleotides, the CDR3 is TGCGCCAGCAGCCAATCGGGACAGATCTACAATGAGCAGTTCTTC.